This TCR beta chain was observed in a study of glioma-infiltrating T cells. Using RNA template, CDR3s of TCR alpha and beta were amplified with iRepertoire arm-PCR. TCRdb re-called the multiplex PCR reads with MiXCR, one entry per CDR3 protein. The sample lists 300,000 to 400,000 distinct CDR3 sequences, 35% to 45% occurring once. Study results and limitations: CDR3 overlap between tissue and blood was very small. Signature shared blood CDR3 motifs were enriched in low-divergence and depleted in high-divergence patients.

Details on this clonotype: Its cognate antigen is unknown.

Trimming stripped 2 bases from V and 4 bases from J, with 12 bases between. The CDR3 covers 15 residues. The V gene's germline CDR1 is SGHTA and CDR2 FQGNSA. Sequenced input: glioma tissue, nonneoplastic brain tissue, or PBMCs (not recorded which). The chain carries TRBV7-2 and TRBJ1-3; no definite D call. This TCR came from a human donor with low-grade glioma or glioblastoma, undergoing nonglioma brain surgery, or in good health (not recorded which). The CDR3 DNA reads as TGTGCCAGCAGCTTATTCCATAACGAGGGAAACACCATATATTTT. Translated: CASSLFHNEGNTIYF.